The 18 T cell receptor beta chains in this list originate from one sample, sequenced in a study of spatial heterogeneity in lung cancer. Their specific antigens are unknown. TCRdb re-analysed the 5' RACE reads in MiXCR, keeping a single row per CDR3 protein. The sample lists several thousand distinct CDR3 sequences; roughly 12% were seen once. Study outcomes and limitations: Tracking of tumor mutation counts was seen in expanded intratumoral alpha and beta TCR counts.

This sample's time point: sample taken at primary tumor resection. Here the sequenced sample was lung tumor tissue, taken at surgery. These receptors all come from a male donor with early-stage non-small cell lung cancer.

Many counts were recorded for this clonotype. This rearrangement joins TRBV24-1 to TRBJ1-2, with D perhaps TRBD1 (5 bases). V lost 2 bases and J lost 8, with 11 bases in between. The germline gives CDR1 KGHDR, CDR2 SFDVKD. This CDR3 spans 13 amino acids. The CDR3 here is CATSDSDRDGYTF. The DNA for the CDR3 is TGTGCCACCAGTGATTCCGACAGAGACGGCTACACCTTC.

The chain uses TRBV4-3 and TRBJ2-5; D uncertain. The CDR3 sequence is 14 residues long. The germline V gene has CDR1 LGHNA and CDR2 YSLEER. Trimming pared 4 bases from V and 5 bases from J, leaving 14 bases between. The CDR3 nucleotides are TGCGCCAGCAGCCTCGTCAGTGGGATTGAGACCCAGTACTTC. Translating gives CASSLVSGIETQYF.

The chain couples TRBV6-4 to TRBJ2-1, with a weak D call TRBD1 (6 bases). Germline CDR1 MRHNA, CDR2 SNTAGT. CDR3 size: 13 residues. V was shortened by 3 bases and J by 7 bases, with 10 bases between the two germline ends. This CDR3 reads CASSENRVNEQFF. CDR3 nucleotides: TGTGCCAGCAGTGAGAACAGGGTTAATGAGCAGTTCTTC.

This clonotype came up many times. The chain is built from TRBV24-1 and TRBJ2-7; 9 nucleotides line up with TRBD1. There are 16 residues in the CDR3. The germline V gene has CDR1 KGHDR and CDR2 SFDVKD. The DNA of the CDR3 is TGTGTCTCTGGGACAGGGAACGTAGTGTGGTCCTACGAGCAGTACGTC. Translated, it gives CVSGTGNVVWSYEQYV.

This clonotype is medium-sized within its sample. The rearrangement uses TRBV4-1 and TRBJ2-7; D call uncertain. The germline gives CDR1 MGHRA, CDR2 YSYEKL. The germline V and J ends were trimmed by 1 base and 0 bases, with 13 bases remaining between them. This CDR3 comprises 16 residues. CDR3 region: CASSQGQTLSSYEQYF. The CDR3 DNA reads as TGCGCCAGCAGCCAAGGGCAGACTTTGAGCTCCTACGAGCAGTACTTC.

This clonotype came up a few times. The chain recombines TRBV7-9 with TRBJ1-5; the D is unclear. V shed 4 bases and J shed 9 bases, with 10 bases lying between them. This CDR3 is 12 amino acids long. In germline, CDR1 is SEHNR, CDR2 FQNEAQ (reference sequence). The CDR3 DNA follows: TGTGCCAGCAGCTCGGACTGGAGGCCCCAGCATTTT. Its protein is CASSSDWRPQHF.

Only a few counts were recorded for this clonotype. Mismatch with germline at one junction end may stem from a read error. The chain joins TRBV5-1 to TRBJ1-2; D gene uncertain. The germline V gene has CDR1 SGHRS and CDR2 YFSETQ. The CDR3 has 10 residues. The CDR3 DNA sequence: TGCGCCAGCAGCTTGGGGAGTCCAAACTTC. Translating it yields CASSLGSPNF.

This clonotype is categorized as medium-sized (0.01 to 0.1%). This chain links TRBV30 with TRBJ1-5; D uncertain. Germline-derived CDR1 and CDR2 are GTSNPN and SVGIG (reference sequence). The CDR3 runs to 13 residues. Trimming took 0 bases from V and 3 from J, leaving 6 bases between them. CDR3 residues: CAWSVGNNQPQHF. The CDR3 DNA reads TGTGCCTGGAGTGTCGGAAACAATCAGCCCCAGCATTTT. Using reference TRBV30 and TRBJ1-5 for the parts outside the CDR3, the full variable domain is SQTIHQWPATLVQPVGSPLSLECTVEGTSNPNLYWYRQAAGRGLQLLFYSVGIGQISSEVPQNLSASRPQDRQFILSSKKLLLSDSGFYLCAWSVGNNQPQHFGDGTRLSIL.

The V call is TRBV5-1, the J call TRBJ2-7; D ambiguous. The length of the CDR3 is 12 residues. The V end was cut by 1 base, the J end by 0 bases, with 2 bases between. Germline assignment: CDR1 SGHRS and CDR2 YFSETQ. CDR3 in amino acids: CASSLNSYEQYF. The CDR3 DNA follows: TGCGCCAGCAGCTTGAACTCCTACGAGCAGTACTTC.

This clonotype was counted between two and nine times. The J gene is TRBJ1-1, the V gene TRBV5-1, with TRBD1 matching over 7 bases. V lost 1 base to trimming and J lost 4 bases; unmatched junction nucleotides: 4. The CDR3 has 14 amino acids. CDR1 SGHRS and CDR2 YFSETQ come from the germline V gene. The CDR3: CASSLTGVGTEAFF. The CDR3 DNA is TGCGCCAGCAGCTTGACAGGGGTGGGCACTGAAGCTTTCTTT.

This clonotype was observed a few times. This chain links TRBV6-5 with TRBJ1-5, with D possibly TRBD1 on 5 matching bases. In germline, CDR1 is MNHEY, CDR2 SVGAGI. Trimming took 6 bases from V and 9 from J, leaving 18 bases between them. The CDR3 consists of 14 residues. The CDR3 coding sequence is TGTGCCAGCAGCCCCGGGACCTTGAATGGGCCCCAGCATTTT. This translates into CASSPGTLNGPQHF.

The chain has TRBV6-1 and TRBJ2-7, with 11 bases that match TRBD2. The J segment lost 8 bases and the V segment lost 6 bases, leaving 3 bases of the junction unmatched. CDR1 MNHNS and CDR2 SASEGT come from the germline V gene. CDR3 length: 12 amino acids. CDR3 residues: CASRLAGAQQYV. The CDR3 region has the DNA TGTGCCAGCAGACTAGCGGGAGCGCAGCAGTACGTC.

CDR3 amino acids: CASSYSRTGISNQPQHF. In nucleotides, the CDR3 is TGTGCCAGCAGTTACTCCCGGACAGGGATTAGCAATCAGCCCCAGCATTTT. V is TRBV6-2 or TRBV6-3 and J is TRBJ1-5, with 8 positions matching TRBD1. CDR3 length: 17 residues. With 0 bases clipped from V and 0 bases from J, the junction kept 4 bases outside the gene matches. CDR1 and CDR2 from the germline V gene are MNHEY and SVGEGT.

The chain is built from TRBV9 and TRBJ2-1; 7 positions agree with TRBD1. With 1 base clipped from V and 1 base from J, the junction kept 2 bases outside the gene matches. Germline V gene sequence: CDR1 SGDLS, CDR2 YYNGEE. The CDR3 covers 15 residues. The CDR3 DNA reads as TGTGCCAGCAGCGTAACAGGGGATTCCTACAATGAGCAGTTCTTC. This translates into CASSVTGDSYNEQFF.

J is TRBJ1-1 and V is TRBV24-1; 7 positions agree with TRBD1. This CDR3 is 13 amino acids long. After removal of 4 bases from V and 10 bases from J, the junction contained 8 bases not matched to a gene. Per germline, CDR1 KGHDR and CDR2 SFDVKD. The CDR3 nucleotides are TGTGCCACCAGTGAACCCTACAGGGGAAGAGCTTTCTTT. Protein: CATSEPYRGRAFF.

This chain links TRBV6-2 or TRBV6-3 with TRBJ1-4; TRBD1 aligns across 9 bases. Germline trimming cut 6 bases from V and 8 bases from J; bases unmatched to any gene: 4. The CDR3 length is 13 residues. The V gene's germline CDR1 is MNHEY and CDR2 SVGEGT. CDR3 sequence (DNA): TGTGCCAGCAGCGGGACAGGGAGAGAAAAACTGTTTTTT. Amino acid sequence: CASSGTGREKLFF.

The chain is built from TRBV6-1 and TRBJ1-5, with TRBD1 as a possible D gene (6 bases). The CDR3 is made up of 16 amino acids. V was shortened by 6 bases and J by 1 base, with 16 bases between the two germline ends. Germline V lookup: CDR1 MNHNS, CDR2 SASEGT. CDR3 residues: CASRVGGTGSNQPQHF. The CDR3 DNA reads TGTGCCAGCAGGGTGGGTGGCACAGGGAGCAATCAGCCCCAGCATTTT.

The chain has TRBV29-1 and TRBJ2-1; 8 bases match TRBD2. Germline V gene sequence: CDR1 SQVTM, CDR2 ANQGSEA. The CDR3 is 12 residues long. The V segment lost 7 bases and the J segment 5 bases; nucleotides outside the gene matches: 4. The DNA of the CDR3 is TGCAGCGGAGGACTAGCCAACAATGAGCAGTTCTTC. It is translated as CSGGLANNEQFF.